This T cell receptor beta chain is from a study of shared clonotypes between healthy human individuals. Findings and limits, study-wide: Generation of non-shared clonotypes was less probable than generation of clonotypes shared by all four donors.

Positive CCR7 selection of CD45RO-negative cells yielded the naive CD8 cells, and terminally differentiated effector memory CD45RA+ cells were excluded. It was approximately 0.2 ug DNA, 28,000 or so T cell genomes, that sorted-subset replicate PCRs used. Repertoires were generated with immunoSEQ multiplex PCR, while TCRdb's copy carries only in-frame clones and drops some. The sample contains under 1 million clones, 80% to 95% of which appear only once. Germline V gives CDR1 SNHLY, CDR2 FYNNEI. CDR3 size: 10 residues. V lost 6 bases to trimming and J lost 15 bases, with 12 bases between them. About this clone: Its target is unknown.

The source is a man younger than 45 in good health. Sequenced input: naive CD8+ T cells sorted from blood. This sequence joins TRBV2 and TRBJ2-4; weak D call: TRBD1 (6 bases). For the CDR3, the DNA is TGTGCCAGCAGGGGGGCCACGGGGTACTTC. This codes for CASRGATGYF.